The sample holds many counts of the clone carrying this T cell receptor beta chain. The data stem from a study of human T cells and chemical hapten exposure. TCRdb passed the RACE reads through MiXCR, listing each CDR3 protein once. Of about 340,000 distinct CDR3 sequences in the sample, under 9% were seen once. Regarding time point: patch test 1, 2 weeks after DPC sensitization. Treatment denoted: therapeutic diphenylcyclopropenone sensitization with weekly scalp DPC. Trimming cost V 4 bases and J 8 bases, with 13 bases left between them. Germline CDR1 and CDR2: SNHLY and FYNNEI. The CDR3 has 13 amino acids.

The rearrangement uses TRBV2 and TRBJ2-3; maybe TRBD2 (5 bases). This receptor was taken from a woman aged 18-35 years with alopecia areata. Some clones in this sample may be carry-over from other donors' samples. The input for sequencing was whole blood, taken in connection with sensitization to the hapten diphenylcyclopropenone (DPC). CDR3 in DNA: TGTGCCAGCAGTGTTCTCGTAGAGGGTACGCAGTATTTT. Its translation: CASSVLVEGTQYF.